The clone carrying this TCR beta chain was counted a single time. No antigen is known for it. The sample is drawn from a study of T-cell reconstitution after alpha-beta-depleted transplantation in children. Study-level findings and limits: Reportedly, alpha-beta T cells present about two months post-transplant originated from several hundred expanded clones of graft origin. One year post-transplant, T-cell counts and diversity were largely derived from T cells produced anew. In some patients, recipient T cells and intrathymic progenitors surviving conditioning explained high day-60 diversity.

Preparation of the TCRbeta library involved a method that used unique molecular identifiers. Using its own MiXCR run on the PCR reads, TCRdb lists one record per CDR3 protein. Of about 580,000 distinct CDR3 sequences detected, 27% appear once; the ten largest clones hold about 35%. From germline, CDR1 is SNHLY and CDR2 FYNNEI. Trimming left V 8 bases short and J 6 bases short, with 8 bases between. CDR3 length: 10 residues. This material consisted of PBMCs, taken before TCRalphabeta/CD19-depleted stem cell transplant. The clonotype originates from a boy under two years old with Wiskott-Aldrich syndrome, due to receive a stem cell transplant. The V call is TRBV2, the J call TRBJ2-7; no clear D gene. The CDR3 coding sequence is TGTGCCAGCGCGATAATCGAGCAGTACTTC. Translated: CASAIIEQYF. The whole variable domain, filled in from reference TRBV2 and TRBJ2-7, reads EPEVTQTPSHQVTQMGQEVILRCVPISNHLYFYWYRQILGQKVEFLVSFYNNEISEKSEIFDDQFSVERPDGSNFTLKIRSTKLEDSAMYFCASAIIEQYFGPGTRLTVT.